This TCR beta chain emerged from a study of beta chain features in type 1 diabetes. Study in general: Age, gender, cell numbers and subset yield matched between patients and controls. Study results and limitations: The study found fewer insertions and more deletions at VDJ junctions in type 1 diabetes patients. For cells with high TCR expression, cDNA sequencing could yield over-representation.

Deletions cut 6 bases from V and 0 bases from J, with 15 bases between. Germline CDR1 reads SNHLY; CDR2 reads FYNNEI. This CDR3 has 15 residues. What was sequenced were expressed TCRB transcripts, since all of the isolated RNA had been reverse transcribed. The assay was immunoSEQ multiplex PCR, and TCRdb's table has in-frame clones only and misses some. Here the sample spans 500,000 to 700,000 clones, around 16% being singletons. This clone was picked up a small number of times. The antigen is unknown. The clonotype was recovered from a man aged 18 to 35 in good health. Sequencing was performed on naive CD4+ T cells from blood. V usage is TRBV2 and J usage is TRBJ2-7, with D maybe TRBD1 (6 bases). CDR3 loop: CASSDLQGSSYEQYF. The CDR3 DNA is TGTGCCAGCAGCGACCTACAGGGAAGCTCCTACGAGCAGTACTTC.